The 11 T cell receptor beta chains below come from one sample, sequenced in a study of T cell responses to AZD1222 COVID-19 vaccine. Using immunoSEQ multiplex PCR, the repertoire was profiled, and TCRdb retains in-frame clones only, with some absent. The repertoire holds some 110,000 clones, with more than 75% as singletons. This specimen consisted of peripheral blood, obtained 28 days after the second AZD1222 dose. The receptors were sampled from an adult who received the AZD1222 COVID-19 vaccine.

In its sample, this clone was seen a few times. This chain links TRBV6-5 with TRBJ2-1, with TRBD2 identical over 12 bases. The CDR3 runs 15 residues. CDR1 and CDR2 (germline): MNHEY, SVGAGI. V lost 7 bases, J lost 6 bases, and 7 bases stayed unmatched. This CDR3 reads CASKEVGLAGNEQFF. CDR3 bases: TGTGCCAGCAAAGAAGTGGGACTAGCGGGCAATGAGCAGTTCTTC.

This chain joins TRBV18 and TRBJ1-3, with D unresolved. V was cut by 3 bases and J by 0 bases, with 18 bases left in between. The germline V gene encodes CDR1 KGHSH and CDR2 LQKENI. There are 18 residues in the CDR3. The CDR3 loop is CASSPPGLTFSSGNTIYF. The CDR3 DNA is TGTGCCAGCTCACCGCCGGGCCTCACATTCTCCTCTGGAAACACCATATATTTT.

The V and J genes are TRBV7-3 and TRBJ2-2, with D perhaps matching TRBD1 (6 bases). The CDR3 covers 16 residues. With 1 base removed from V and 0 bases from J, the gap between germline ends came to 9 bases. CDR1 SGHTA and CDR2 FQGTGA come from the germline V gene. In nucleotides, the CDR3 is TGTGCCAGCAGCTTAAGGGCAGGGGCGAACACCGGGGAGCTGTTTTTT. Translation: CASSLRAGANTGELFF.

The rearrangement joins TRBV5-1 to TRBJ1-2, with D perhaps TRBD1 (5 bases). V was shortened by 0 bases and J by 8 bases, with 23 bases between the two germline ends. Germline CDR1 is SGHRS and CDR2 is YFSETQ. The CDR3 has 17 amino acids. The CDR3, as DNA: TGCGCCAGCAGCTTGGTCGGTGGGGGATCCTGGAAAGGAGGCTACACCTTC. Encoded protein: CASSLVGGGSWKGGYTF.

The chain has TRBV9 and TRBJ2-4; weak D call: TRBD1 (7 bases). The CDR3 is made up of 17 amino acids. Germline CDR1 and CDR2: SGDLS and YYNGEE. The V gene lost 0 bases and the J gene lost 3 bases, with 16 bases spanning the gap. The CDR3 DNA sequence: TGTGCCAGCAGCGTAGATGGGGGGCAGGGGGTCAAAAACATTCAGTACTTC. Translation gives CASSVDGGQGVKNIQYF. Complete variable domain (other parts from reference TRBV9 and TRBJ2-4): DSGVTQTPKHLITATGQRVTLRCSPRSGDLSVYWYQQSLDQGLQFLIQYYNGEERAKGNILERFSAQQFPDLHSELNLSSLELGDSALYFCASSVDGGQGVKNIQYFGAGTRLSVL.

V and J are TRBV4-3 and TRBJ2-2; 7 nucleotides align to TRBD1. Germline V gene lookup returns CDR1 LGHNA and CDR2 YSLEER. V was pared by 1 base and J by 6 bases, with 5 bases of the junction left unmatched. The CDR3 spans 15 residues. CDR3 residues: CASSQAGTVSGELFF. CDR3 nucleotides: TGCGCCAGCAGCCAAGCCGGGACAGTCTCCGGGGAGCTGTTTTTT.

CDR3 sequence (DNA): TGTGCCAGCAGCGCAGCGACTAGCGGGTTCCACGAGCAGTACTTC. It is translated as CASSAATSGFHEQYF. The rearrangement joins TRBV9 to TRBJ2-7; the match to TRBD2 covers 10 bases. The CDR3 has 15 residues. V dropped 3 bases and J dropped 5; count of bases not matched to a gene: 8. Germline V gives CDR1 SGDLS, CDR2 YYNGEE.

The chain employs TRBV5-4 and TRBJ2-7; TRBD2 matches at 7 bases. The germline gives CDR1 SGHNT, CDR2 YYREEE (reference sequence). This CDR3 has 14 amino acids. Trimming removed 0 bases from V and 11 bases from J; junction bases left unmatched: 11. This CDR3 is CASSLAGWAGVEYF. The CDR3 coding sequence is TGTGCCAGCAGCTTGGCAGGATGGGCGGGGGTTGAGTACTTC.

The rearrangement uses TRBV28 and TRBJ2-1; tentatively, D is TRBD1 (6 bases). V dropped 8 bases and J dropped 3 bases, with 20 bases sitting between them. Germline CDR1 and CDR2: MDHEN and SYDVKM. The CDR3 sequence is 16 residues long. The CDR3 here is CASQPNTGLSYNEQFF. The CDR3 DNA reads as TGTGCCAGCCAGCCCAACACAGGGCTCAGCTACAATGAGCAGTTCTTC.

In DNA form, the CDR3 reads TGTGCCAGCAGCTTCTTAGGTATGAACACTGAAGCTTTCTTT. Its translation is CASSFLGMNTEAFF. The rearrangement uses TRBV7-2 and TRBJ1-1; no clear D. Germline lookup yields CDR1 SGHTA and CDR2 FQGNSA. The V end was cut by 3 bases, the J end by 0 bases, with 8 bases between. This CDR3 contains 14 residues.

The chain joins TRBV6-2 or TRBV6-3 to TRBJ2-7, with D perhaps matching TRBD1 or TRBD2 (5 bases each). This CDR3 contains 17 residues. Trimming pared 2 bases from V and 5 bases from J, leaving 22 bases between. Per the germline V gene, CDR1 is MNHEY and CDR2 is SVGEGT. The CDR3 coding sequence is TGTGCCAGCAGTTACCCCCCAAGCGGCTCGAGGGGCGACGAGCAGTACTTC. This translates into CASSYPPSGSRGDEQYF.